This section outlines one T cell receptor (beta chain) sequence together with its context. The table came from immunoSEQ multiplex PCR; TCRdb's copy has only in-frame clones and leaves some out. Of roughly 120,000 clones in the sample, approximately 90% were seen once. The data stem from a study of control samples from healthy donors and cancer patients. Germline V gene lookup returns CDR1 GTSNPN and CDR2 SVGIG (reference sequence). CDR3 length: 12 amino acids. V lost 0 bases and J 7 bases, leaving 9 bases between the germline ends. The specimen was blood. This sequence originates from a woman aged 18-30 years in good health. The chain links TRBV30 to TRBJ1-2, with a possible D match to TRBD1 (6 bases). This CDR3 is CAWSVGDTGYTF. CDR3 DNA: TGTGCCTGGAGTGTAGGGGACACTGGCTACACCTTC. Filled out from reference TRBV30 and TRBJ1-2, the complete variable domain reads SQTIHQWPATLVQPVGSPLSLECTVEGTSNPNLYWYRQAAGRGLQLLFYSVGIGQISSEVPQNLSASRPQDRQFILSSKKLLLSDSGFYLCAWSVGDTGYTFGSGTRLTVV.